Below, 5 T cell receptor beta chains from the same sample are listed, as sequenced in a study of blood T cell repertoires in COVID-19. Data came from immunoSEQ multiplex PCR; TCRdb stores just in-frame clones and leaves some out. The sample consists of 80,000 to 130,000 clones, 80% to 90% of them appearing once. The sequenced material came from PBMCs or T cells enriched from blood (not recorded which). The source of these receptors is a woman between 45 and 60 years old who had recovered from COVID-19.

This clone came up once. This chain connects TRBV7-9 to TRBJ2-1; no clear D. The CDR3 totals 15 residues. Germline CDR1 is SEHNR and CDR2 is FQNEAQ (reference sequence). The germline V and J ends were trimmed by 2 bases and 5 bases, with 13 bases remaining between them. For the CDR3, the DNA is TGTGCCAGCAGCTTACCTGGGCCTGGTAACAATGAGCAGTTCTTC. This codes for CASSLPGPGNNEQFF. Full variable domain (missing parts from reference TRBV7-9 and TRBJ2-1): DTGVSQNPRHKITKRGQNVTFRCDPISEHNRLYWYRQTLGQGPEFLTYFQNEAQLEKSRLLSDRFSAERPKGSFSTLEIQRTEQGDSAMYLCASSLPGPGNNEQFFGPGTRLTVL.

V is TRBV5-4 and J is TRBJ2-1; perhaps TRBD1 as D (6 bases). Per germline, CDR1 SGHNT and CDR2 YYREEE (reference sequence). This CDR3 has 16 residues. Trimming shortened V by 0 bases and J by 10 bases, and 20 bases separated the two germline ends. Written as DNA, the CDR3 is TGTGCCAGCAGCTTGGGGGGGCAGCCCTCGAGGGAAGAGCAGTTCTTC. This encodes CASSLGGQPSREEQFF.

This sequence joins TRBV4-1 and TRBJ1-2, with 7 bases aligning to TRBD1. Germline trimming cut 4 bases from V and 1 base from J; bases unmatched to any gene: 3. CDR1 is MGHRA, CDR2 YSYEKL, per germline. The CDR3 totals 14 residues. The CDR3 loop is CASSRDSFNYGYTF. CDR3 in DNA: TGCGCCAGCAGCCGGGACAGTTTTAACTATGGCTACACCTTC.

This sequence joins TRBV5-4 and TRBJ1-1, with D perhaps TRBD1 (5 bases). Trimming cost V 3 bases and J 4 bases, with 10 bases left between them. Germline CDR1 reads SGHNT; CDR2 reads YYREEE (reference sequence). This CDR3 has 13 amino acids. CDR3 sequence (DNA): TGTGCCAGCAGCTCTCCGGGGGTCACTGAAGCTTTCTTT. It codes for CASSSPGVTEAFF.

The chain joins TRBV5-6 to TRBJ2-6; D is ambiguous. The CDR3 length is 14 residues. The germline CDR1 and CDR2 sequences are SGHDT and YYEEEE. V lost 4 bases to trimming and J lost 3 bases, with 8 bases between them. In DNA form, the CDR3 reads TGTGCCAGCAGCATGCAGTTTGGGGCCAACGTCCTGACTTTC. This encodes CASSMQFGANVLTF.